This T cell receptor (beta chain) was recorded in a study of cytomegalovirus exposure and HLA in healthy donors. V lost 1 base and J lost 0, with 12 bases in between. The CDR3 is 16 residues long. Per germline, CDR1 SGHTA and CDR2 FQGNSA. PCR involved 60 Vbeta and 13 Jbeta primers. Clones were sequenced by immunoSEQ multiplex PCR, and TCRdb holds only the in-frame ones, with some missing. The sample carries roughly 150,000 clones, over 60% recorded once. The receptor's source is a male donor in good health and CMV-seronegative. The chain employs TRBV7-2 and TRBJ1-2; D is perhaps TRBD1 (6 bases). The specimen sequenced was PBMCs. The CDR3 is CASSLDRDATNYGYTF. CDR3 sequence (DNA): TGTGCCAGCAGCTTAGACAGGGACGCGACTAACTATGGCTACACCTTC.